The 17 T cell receptor beta chains presented below share a single source sample, sequenced in a study of T cells after yellow fever vaccination. TCRdb passed the 5' RACE reads through MiXCR, listing each CDR3 protein once. The repertoire has just under 600,000 distinct CDR3 sequences, approximately 13% of them found once; the top ten carry around 15%. Sequenced here: PBMCs, sampled on the day of the yellow fever booster vaccination. Receptor source: a young man who received the YFV17D yellow fever vaccine.

The gene calls are TRBV6-2 or TRBV6-3 and TRBJ2-5; 7 bases match TRBD2. After removal of 7 bases from V and 5 bases from J, the junction contained 16 bases not matched to a gene. The CDR3 totals 16 residues. Germline values: CDR1 MNHEY, CDR2 SVGEGT. The CDR3 bases are TGTGCCAGCACCAACGGGGTGCTAGCGGCTCAGGAGACCCAGTACTTC. The encoded protein is CASTNGVLAAQETQYF.

This rearrangement joins TRBV7-2 to TRBJ2-1; 9 nucleotides align to TRBD2. The germline V gene encodes CDR1 SGHTA and CDR2 FQGNSA. The CDR3 has 16 amino acids. The V gene end was trimmed by 3 bases and the J gene end by 9 bases; junction bases not matched to a gene: 12. CDR3 bases: TGTGCCAGCAGCTTTGCGGGAGGGCCGGCTAGGACTGAGCAGTTCTTC. As protein: CASSFAGGPARTEQFF.

J is TRBJ1-4 and V is TRBV6-1, with D possibly being TRBD1 (6 bases). The V gene lost 8 bases and the J gene lost 0 bases, with 13 bases spanning the gap. CDR3 length equals 15 residues. Per germline, CDR1 MNHNS and CDR2 SASEGT. The CDR3 DNA reads as TGTGCCAGCTCCTCAGGGGCGGCAACTAATGAAAAACTGTTTTTT. This encodes CASSSGAATNEKLFF.

This clonotype was counted a few times. This chain uses TRBV11-2 with TRBJ2-7; D remains unclear. Trimming pared 1 base from V and 2 bases from J, leaving 9 bases between. This CDR3 has 14 amino acids. CDR1 SGHAT and CDR2 FQNNGV come from the germline V gene. The chain's CDR3 is CASSLGKFPYEQYF. CDR3 DNA sequence: TGTGCCAGCAGCTTAGGGAAATTTCCCTACGAGCAGTACTTC.

This clonotype turned up a few times. The chain uses TRBV30 and TRBJ1-5; D gene uncertain. Germline loops: CDR1 GTSNPN, CDR2 SVGIG (reference sequence). The length of the CDR3 is 13 residues. The V end was cut by 1 base, the J end by 5 bases, with 9 bases between. The CDR3 is CAWSEDGDQPQHF. The CDR3 nucleotides read TGTGCCTGGAGTGAGGACGGGGATCAGCCCCAGCATTTT. Full variable domain (missing parts from reference TRBV30 and TRBJ1-5): SQTIHQWPATLVQPVGSPLSLECTVEGTSNPNLYWYRQAAGRGLQLLFYSVGIGQISSEVPQNLSASRPQDRQFILSSKKLLLSDSGFYLCAWSEDGDQPQHFGDGTRLSIL.

V gene TRBV7-2 combines with J gene TRBJ2-2; the D gene is possibly TRBD2 (6 bases). Trimming took 4 bases from V and 8 from J, leaving 14 bases between them. Germline CDR1 reads SGHTA; CDR2 reads FQGNSA. The CDR3 runs to 14 residues. The CDR3 DNA follows: TGTGCCAGCAGCTCGACTAGGAACGTGGGGGAGCTGTTTTTT. It specifies CASSSTRNVGELFF.

The CDR3 here is CASTREGPYEQYF. The CDR3 nucleotides read TGTGCCAGCACCCGGGAGGGCCCCTACGAGCAGTACTTC. The genes are TRBV6-2 or TRBV6-3 and TRBJ2-7, with TRBD2 matching over 8 bases. The CDR3 covers 13 residues. Trimming removed 7 bases from V and 2 bases from J; junction bases left unmatched: 4. CDR1 and CDR2 (germline): MNHEY, SVGEGT.

The chain uses TRBV24-1 and TRBJ2-3, with 7 bases lining up with TRBD2. CDR3 length: 16 amino acids. Trimming at V came to 3 bases and at J to 6 bases, leaving 11 bases not matched to a gene. CDR1 KGHDR and CDR2 SFDVKD come from the germline V gene. CDR3: CATSDVGGRGVDTQYF. The CDR3, as DNA: TGTGCCACCAGTGATGTAGGTGGGAGGGGTGTTGATACGCAGTATTTT.

The table lists this clonotype with a count of one. The chain carries TRBV12-5 and TRBJ2-3, with D uncertain. V was pared by 0 bases and J by 2 bases, with 12 bases between. Germline CDR1 reads LGHNT; CDR2 reads FRNRAP. This CDR3 has 16 residues. The CDR3 DNA reads TGTGCTAGTGGTTTGGTACTTAAGACTGACACAGATACGCAGTATTTT. Encoded protein: CASGLVLKTDTDTQYF. The full variable domain, completed using reference TRBV12-5 and TRBJ2-3, is DARVTQTPRHKVTEMGQEVTMRCQPILGHNTVFWYRQTMMQGLELLAYFRNRAPLDDSGMPKDRFSAEMPDATLATLKIQPSEPRDSAVYFCASGLVLKTDTDTQYFGPGTRLTVL.

This clonotype showed up just a few times. The chain employs TRBV7-9 and TRBJ2-2, with D perhaps given as TRBD1 or TRBD2 (6 bases each). CDR1 and CDR2 (germline): SEHNR, FQNEAQ (reference sequence). This CDR3 is built from 15 residues. Trimming removed 5 bases from V and 5 bases from J, with 15 bases in between. CDR3 region: CASSPGAGFTGELFF. CDR3 nucleotides: TGTGCCAGCAGCCCGGGGGCTGGATTTACCGGGGAGCTGTTTTTT.

This clonotype was counted between two and nine times. The rearrangement uses TRBV7-2 and TRBJ2-2; perhaps TRBD2 as D (5 bases). With 6 bases removed from V and 5 bases from J, the gap between germline ends came to 13 bases. CDR1 and CDR2 from the germline V gene are SGHTA and FQGNSA. There are 14 residues in the CDR3. The DNA of the CDR3 is TGTGCCAGCAGTAAGAGGGAGTTTACCGGGGAGCTGTTTTTT. Protein product: CASSKREFTGELFF.

J is TRBJ1-4 and V is TRBV5-6, with a weak D call TRBD1 (5 bases). The CDR3 runs to 14 residues. Trimming removed 5 bases at V and 8 bases at J, with 16 bases between. Per germline, CDR1 SGHDT and CDR2 YYEEEE. CDR3 bases: TGTGCCAGCAGGAAGGGTTTGTCAGGGGAAAAACTGTTTTTT. It codes for CASRKGLSGEKLFF. Full variable domain (remainder filled in from reference TRBV5-6 and TRBJ1-4): DAGVTQSPTHLIKTRGQQVTLRCSPKSGHDTVSWYQQALGQGPQFIFQYYEEEERQRGNFPDRFSGHQFPNYSSELNVNALLLGDSALYLCASRKGLSGEKLFFGSGTQLSVL.

The J gene is TRBJ1-1, the V gene TRBV7-3; 7 positions agree with TRBD1. The CDR3 runs to 13 residues. V dropped 5 bases and J dropped 4; count of bases not matched to a gene: 4. Germline V gene data show CDR1 as SGHTA and CDR2 as FQGTGA. CDR3 protein: CASSRGLGTEAFF. CDR3 nucleotide sequence: TGTGCCAGCAGCAGGGGGCTAGGCACTGAAGCTTTCTTT.

This clonotype was recorded a few times. This chain links TRBV20-1 with TRBJ2-7; perhaps D is TRBD1 or TRBD2 (5 bases each). Germline V CDR1 and CDR2: DFQATT, SNEGSKA (reference sequence). The CDR3 runs to 12 residues. Trimming left V 4 bases short and J 6 bases short, with 13 bases between. CDR3 coding DNA: TGCAGTGCTACGGGGACCGGCGGCGAGCAGTACTTC. Its translation: CSATGTGGEQYF.

The V gene is TRBV10-3, the J gene TRBJ2-5; no clear D. V lost 2 bases and J lost 4, with 2 bases in between. Per germline, CDR1 ENHRY and CDR2 SYGVKD. The CDR3 contains 11 residues. CDR3 protein: CAISETETQYF. CDR3 bases: TGTGCCATCAGTGAGACAGAGACCCAGTACTTC.

The chain links TRBV6-7 to TRBJ2-7; D is possibly TRBD2 (5 bases). TRBV6-7 is recorded as an ORF, its role being uncertain. The CDR3 contains 13 residues. Deletions cut 6 bases from V and 5 bases from J, with 14 bases between. The CDR3 DNA follows: TGTGCCAGCAGAACGGGCGGGCACCACGAGCAGTACTTC. Amino acid sequence: CASRTGGHHEQYF.

V usage is TRBV29-1 and J usage is TRBJ2-1; 10 bases map to TRBD2. J lost 4 bases, V lost 7 bases, and 19 bases had no gene match. Germline V gene sequence: CDR1 SQVTM, CDR2 ANQGSEA. The CDR3 contains 18 residues. CDR3 sequence reads: CSALHKREGRLGYNEQFF. CDR3 coding DNA: TGCAGCGCCCTCCACAAGCGGGAGGGCCGATTAGGTTACAATGAGCAGTTCTTC.